The source of this TCR beta chain is a study of OX40 agonist ivuxolimab in advanced cancers. Across the whole study: Patients received ivuxolimab, an intravenous treatment, every 2 weeks at 0.01 to 10 mg/kg. People who had prior anti-PD-1, anti-PD-L1 or anti-CTLA-4 therapy could take part, and roughly 40% had some. General study points: CD4+ T cells averaged fewer expanded clones than CD8+ T cells. At doses 0.1 to 3.0 mg/kg, CD4+ and CD8+ clones expanded.

On this clone: Its specificity is not known.

The germline V and J ends were trimmed by 3 bases and 4 bases, with 9 bases remaining between them. CDR3 length: 13 residues. Germline-derived CDR1 and CDR2 are SEHNR and FQNEAQ (reference sequence). Measured with immunoSEQ multiplex PCR; TCRdb has only the in-frame clones, and not every one. This table has tens of thousands of clones, 86% appearing once. The specimen was CD4+ or CD8+ T cells sorted from blood, collected in a trial of the OX40 agonist ivuxolimab. The rearrangement links TRBV7-9 to TRBJ1-1; D is unresolved. The clonotype comes from an adult with an advanced solid tumor such as melanoma, head and neck, liver or kidney cancer. DNA for the CDR3: TGTGCCAGCAGCTTGAGGGAGAGCACTGAAGCTTTCTTT. It specifies CASSLRESTEAFF.